The 10 T cell receptor beta chains reported below all come from one sample, sequenced in a study of blood T cell repertoires in COVID-19. TCRdb keeps only in-frame clones here, not all; method: immunoSEQ multiplex PCR. The repertoire has 70,000 to 75,000 clones, about four fifths of them found once; the top ten carry approximately 22%. The source material was peripheral blood. The receptors were gathered from a woman in her 70s with acute or convalescent COVID-19.

The chain recombines TRBV6-1 with TRBJ1-1; TRBD1 might be the D (5 bases). Trimming stripped 6 bases from V and 8 bases from J, with 16 bases between. CDR3 length: 13 amino acids. From germline, CDR1 is MNHNS and CDR2 SASEGT. The CDR3 DNA reads as TGTGCCAGCAGCCAAGGGGCAGGGAGGGAAGCTTTCTTT. Protein sequence: CASSQGAGREAFF.

The gene calls are TRBV27 and TRBJ1-4, with D possibly matching TRBD1 (6 bases). The CDR3 is 14 amino acids. Trimming shortened V by 2 bases and J by 10 bases, and 14 bases separated the two germline ends. Germline lookup yields CDR1 MNHEY and CDR2 SMNVEV (reference sequence). CDR3 nucleotides: TGTGCCAGCAGTTTAGATGGGGGGGCGGGAAAACTGTTTTTT. It codes for CASSLDGGAGKLFF. Complete variable domain (other parts from reference TRBV27 and TRBJ1-4): EAQVTQNPRYLITVTGKKLTVTCSQNMNHEYMSWYRQDPGLGLRQIYYSMNVEVTDKGDVPEGYKVSRKEKRNFPLILESPSPNQTSLYFCASSLDGGAGKLFFGSGTQLSVL.

This sequence joins TRBV23-1 and TRBJ2-1; D may be TRBD1 (6 bases). TRBV23-1 is noted as an ORF with a role that remains uncertain. Trimming removed 7 bases at V and 0 bases at J, with 10 bases between. There are 14 residues in the CDR3. CDR3 nucleotide sequence: TGCGCCAGCACTCAGGACAGCTCCTACAATGAGCAGTTCTTC. It encodes CASTQDSSYNEQFF.

J is TRBJ2-7 and V is TRBV5-4; 9 bases are shared with TRBD2. The CDR3 runs 15 residues. From germline, CDR1 is SGHNT and CDR2 YYREEE (reference sequence). The V segment lost 4 bases and the J segment 0 bases; nucleotides outside the gene matches: 5. The CDR3 region has the DNA TGTGCCAGCAGCGCCAGGACTAGCGCCTCCTACGAGCAGTACTTC. Protein sequence: CASSARTSASYEQYF.

The V call is TRBV18, the J call TRBJ2-7; tentatively, D is TRBD1 (5 bases). V was shortened by 3 bases and J by 5 bases, with 8 bases between the two germline ends. CDR1 and CDR2 from the germline V gene are KGHSH and LQKENI. This CDR3 spans 12 amino acids. Here the CDR3 DNA reads TGTGCCAGCTCACCGGGGCGGCACGAGCAGTACTTC. This codes for CASSPGRHEQYF.

The rearrangement links TRBV18 to TRBJ2-7, with D possibly TRBD1 on 6 matching bases. V gave up 6 bases and J gave up 5 bases, with 20 bases separating them. The CDR3 extends over 15 amino acids. In germline, CDR1 is KGHSH, CDR2 LQKENI. CDR3 sequence (DNA): TGTGCCAGCTCGCGCGGAGGACTGAGGGACAACGAGCAGTACTTC. Amino acid sequence: CASSRGGLRDNEQYF.

The chain joins TRBV14 to TRBJ1-5; D ambiguous. Germline CDR1 and CDR2: SGHDN and FVKESK. The CDR3 length is 15 residues. Trimming stripped 4 bases from V and 7 bases from J, with 17 bases between. CDR3: CASSLRGQVRQPQHF. CDR3 DNA sequence: TGTGCCAGCAGCCTAAGAGGGCAAGTTAGACAGCCCCAGCATTTT.

This sequence joins TRBV27 and TRBJ2-5; 7 bases are shared with TRBD1. Germline V lookup: CDR1 MNHEY, CDR2 SMNVEV (reference sequence). The CDR3 length is 14 residues. V lost 7 bases to trimming and J lost 3 bases; unmatched junction nucleotides: 8. CDR3 in DNA: TGTGCCAGCATCTTAGGCACAGGGGAAGAGACCCAGTACTTC. Translation gives CASILGTGEETQYF.

This clone was counted a few times. This sample includes further DNA sequences coding for the same CDR3. The chain uses TRBV19 and TRBJ1-2; TRBD1 matches at 7 bases. V gave up 6 bases and J gave up 2 bases; unmatched junction bases: 6. Germline assignment: CDR1 LNHDA and CDR2 SQIVND (reference sequence). This CDR3 has 14 amino acids. In DNA form, the CDR3 reads TGTGCCAGTAGCCGGGACAGAGCGAACTATGGCTACACCTTC. This gives the protein CASSRDRANYGYTF.

The chain joins TRBV2 to TRBJ2-3; TRBD1 matches 8 bases. Germline V lookup: CDR1 SNHLY, CDR2 FYNNEI. Unmatched junction bases numbered 8, after V lost 5 bases and J lost 4 bases. This CDR3 contains 15 residues. The CDR3 here is CASSRQGYRADTQYF. The CDR3 nucleotides read TGTGCCAGCAGTAGACAGGGGTACAGGGCAGATACGCAGTATTTT.